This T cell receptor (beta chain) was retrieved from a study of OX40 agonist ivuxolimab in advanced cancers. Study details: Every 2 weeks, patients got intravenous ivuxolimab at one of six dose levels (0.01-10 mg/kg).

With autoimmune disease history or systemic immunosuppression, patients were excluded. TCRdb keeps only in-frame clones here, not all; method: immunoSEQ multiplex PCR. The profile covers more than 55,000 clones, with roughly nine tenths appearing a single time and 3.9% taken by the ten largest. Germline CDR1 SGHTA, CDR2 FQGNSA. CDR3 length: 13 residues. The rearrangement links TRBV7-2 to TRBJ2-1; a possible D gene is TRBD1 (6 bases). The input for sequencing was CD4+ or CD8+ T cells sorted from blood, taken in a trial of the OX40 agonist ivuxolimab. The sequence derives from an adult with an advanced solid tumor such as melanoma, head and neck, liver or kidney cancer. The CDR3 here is CGQVPHSYNEQFF. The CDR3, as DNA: TGTGGACAGGTCCCTCACTCCTACAATGAGCAGTTCTTC.